This T cell receptor (beta chain) emerged from a study of cytomegalovirus exposure and HLA in healthy donors. PCR used 60 Vbeta primers and 13 Jbeta primers. Method: immunoSEQ multiplex PCR; TCRdb's copy keeps in-frame clones and lacks some. The table shows about 180,000 clones, with around 77% occurring only once. Only a few counts were recorded for this clone. The germline V and J ends were trimmed by 2 bases and 6 bases, with 11 bases remaining between them. There are 13 residues in the CDR3. The V gene's germline CDR1 is SGHRS and CDR2 YFSETQ. The clonotype originates from a woman between 45 and 60 years old in good health and CMV-seropositive. The specimen was PBMCs. The chain joins TRBV5-1 to TRBJ1-1, with D possibly matching TRBD1 (6 bases). The CDR3 is CASSFTGWSEAFF. Written as DNA, the CDR3 is TGCGCCAGCAGCTTTACAGGGTGGTCTGAAGCTTTCTTT.